This TCR beta chain was found in a study of T cells in Graves' hyperthyroidism and ophthalmopathy. Study-wide background: The authors collected peripheral blood at initial diagnosis, before any treatment.

Looked up from germline, CDR1 is SEHNR and CDR2 is FQNEAQ (reference sequence). CDR3 length: 12 residues. V was shortened by 0 bases and J by 4 bases, with 3 bases between the two germline ends. TCR beta CDR3 region amplification was performed from RNA transcripts. HTBI primers drove first-round RT-PCR of the TCR CDR3. Each CDR3 protein gets one entry after TCRdb re-called the multiplex PCR reads with MiXCR. This table has around 760,000 distinct CDR3 sequences, approximately 40% appearing once. This clonotype appeared many times. Antigen specificity is unknown. Study-wide points: Ophthalmopathy and stable hyperthyroidism were separated by a 13 V-J model.

The sequence was collected from a woman aged 40 to 50 with Graves' hyperthyroidism. This rearrangement joins TRBV7-9 to TRBJ1-1; no reliable D call. Sequenced: blood. The CDR3 sequence is CASSLAATEAFF. The CDR3 DNA reads as TGTGCCAGCAGCTTAGCGGCCACTGAAGCTTTCTTT.